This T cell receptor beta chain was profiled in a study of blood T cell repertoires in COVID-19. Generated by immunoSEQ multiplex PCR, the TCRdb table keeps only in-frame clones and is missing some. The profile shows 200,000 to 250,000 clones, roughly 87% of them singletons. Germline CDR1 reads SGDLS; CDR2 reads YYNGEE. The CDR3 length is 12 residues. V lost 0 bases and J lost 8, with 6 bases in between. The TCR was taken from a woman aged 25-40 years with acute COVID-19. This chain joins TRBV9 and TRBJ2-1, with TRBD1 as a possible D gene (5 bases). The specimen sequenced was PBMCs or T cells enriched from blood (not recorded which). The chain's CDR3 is CASSVEGDEQFF. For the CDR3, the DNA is TGTGCCAGCAGCGTAGAAGGGGATGAGCAGTTCTTC.